The 10 T cell receptor beta chains in this list originate from one sample, sequenced in a study of blood T cells in healthy people across ages. Primers used in a second PCR of roughly 6 to 12 cycles were a sample-barcoded 5' primer and a J-beta primer mix. MiXCR, applied by TCRdb to the 5' RACE reads, yields one record per CDR3 protein. The table records roughly 1,000,000 distinct CDR3 sequences, around 25% of them present only once. The same specimen was also included in a second study, on T cells of mothers and their children.

The specimen sequenced was blood. The receptors come from a girl aged 2 to 10 in good health.

This clonotype was seen only a few times. The chain recombines TRBV12-3 or TRBV12-4 with TRBJ2-1, with D perhaps TRBD1 or TRBD2 (5 bases each). The end of the DNA is better explained by TRBJ2-7, so the J call may be wrong. The CDR3 runs 18 residues. The CDR3 bases are TGTGCCAGCAGTTCCCCCATCGTAAAATTGGGACGGCCCTACGAGCAGTACTTC. Residues: CASSSPIVKLGRPYEQYF.

As DNA, the CDR3 is TGTGCCAGCAGACTTTTGGCCTCTGGGGCCAACGTCCTGACTTTC. It is translated as CASRLLASGANVLTF. V usage is TRBV27 and J usage is TRBJ2-6; D remains ambiguous. The CDR3 extends over 15 amino acids. V was trimmed by 6 bases and J by 0 bases, leaving 9 bases between them. Per the germline V gene, CDR1 is MNHEY and CDR2 is SMNVEV (reference sequence).

The sample holds one count of this clonotype. The CDR3 does not close with the conserved phenylalanine or tryptophan, likely indicating a read error. The chain combines TRBV28 with TRBJ2-5, with a tentative D call TRBD2 (5 bases). The CDR3 contains 16 residues. CDR1 is MDHEN and CDR2 is SYDVKM in the germline V gene. V shed 4 bases and J shed 7 bases, with 22 bases lying between them. The CDR3 loop reads CASSSPSGGSRGTQYL. The CDR3 bases are TGTGCCAGCAGTTCCCCCTCCGGCGGGTCCCGTGGGACCCAGTACCTC.

This clonotype has just a few counts. V is TRBV7-6 and J is TRBJ2-5; D remains unclear. Per the germline V gene, CDR1 is SGHVS and CDR2 is FNYEAQ. The ends were cut back, 4 bases at V and 0 bases at J, with 18 bases in the middle. The CDR3 runs to 17 residues. The CDR3 coding sequence is TGTGCCAGCAGCTACGCGTTAAGTGGAGAGTACCAAGAGACCCAGTACTTC. Its protein product is CASSYALSGEYQETQYF. The variable domain in full, completed from reference TRBV7-6 and TRBJ2-5, reads GAGVSQSPRYKVTKRGQDVALRCDPISGHVSLYWYRQALGQGPEFLTYFNYEAQQDKSGLPNDRFSAERPEGSISTLTIQRTEQRDSAMYRCASSYALSGEYQETQYFGPGTRLLVL.

The rearrangement uses TRBV28 and TRBJ2-5; the D gene is possibly TRBD1 (5 bases). The J call may be incorrect, as the DNA end agrees better with TRBJ2-7. Germline V gene lookup returns CDR1 MDHEN and CDR2 SYDVKM. This CDR3 contains 13 residues. CDR3 sequence: CASSRQILYEQYF. CDR3 DNA sequence: TGTGCCAGCAGTAGACAGATACTTTACGAGCAGTACTTC.

J is TRBJ2-5 and V is TRBV11-2; no clear D gene. The J call is uncertain, as TRBJ2-1 better fits the DNA end. The CDR3 runs to 14 residues. Germline V gene data show CDR1 as SGHAT and CDR2 as FQNNGV. CDR3 in amino acids: CASSSPLGDPEQFF. In DNA, the CDR3 is TGTGCCAGCAGCTCCCCTCTTGGAGATCCGGAGCAGTTCTTC.

The gene calls are TRBV6-1 and TRBJ2-5; D ambiguous. The CDR3 length is 15 residues. The germline CDR1 and CDR2 sequences are MNHNS and SASEGT. Trimming cost V 2 bases and J 5 bases, with 15 bases left between them. The CDR3 loop is CASSERQIGLETQYF. The CDR3 coding sequence is TGTGCCAGCAGTGAACGACAAATAGGATTGGAGACCCAGTACTTC.

The chain combines TRBV10-3 with TRBJ2-7; D is possibly TRBD2 (6 bases). Germline V CDR1 and CDR2: ENHRY, SYGVKD. V was pared by 6 bases and J by 1 base, with 13 bases between. The CDR3 has 14 amino acids. The DNA of the CDR3 is TGTGCCATCAGCGGCGCTAGCGCTTCCTACGAGCAGTACTTC. Its translation is CAISGASASYEQYF.

This clonotype has only a few counts. This chain links TRBV7-2 with TRBJ1-2, with a tentative D call TRBD1 (6 bases). The V and J ends lost 5 bases and 3 bases respectively, with 10 bases between them. Germline V gene sequence: CDR1 SGHTA, CDR2 FQGNSA. This CDR3 is built from 13 residues. The CDR3 DNA reads as TGTGCCAGCAGCCCACCAGGGGACTATGGCTACACCTTC. Its protein is CASSPPGDYGYTF.

V and J are TRBV19 and TRBJ2-1; 7 positions agree with TRBD1. The last part of the DNA fits TRBJ2-7 better; the J call may be wrong. Germline CDR1 and CDR2: LNHDA and SQIVND (reference sequence). The CDR3 covers 13 residues. The CDR3 reads CASGTALNYEQYF. The CDR3 DNA follows: TGTGCCAGTGGGACAGCGCTAAACTACGAGCAGTACTTC.